Listed below are T cell receptor beta chains from one sample, sequenced in a study of blood T cell repertoires in COVID-19. Clones were read by immunoSEQ multiplex PCR, and TCRdb kept only the in-frame ones, dropping some. The table has hundreds of thousands of clones, 87% seen once; the top ten hold about 3%. The sequenced material came from peripheral blood. All receptors come from a man aged 18 to 35 with active or convalescent COVID-19. Each CDR3 is given with its conserved first and last residue. A D gene is named only where the DNA matches it firmly. Size values are once, few and many counts, or a class for expanded clones, and some rows have none.

J gene,clone size,D gene,V gene,CDR3 DNA,CDR3 protein
TRBJ2-7,NA,NA,TRBV7-9,TGTGCCAGCAGCTTATATCAGGGCTACGAGCAGTACTTC,CASSLYQGYEQYF
TRBJ2-1,NA,TRBD2,TRBV9,TGTGCCAGCAGCCCTCCCGCCGGGGCGGGAGGGGACAATGAGCAGTTCTTC,CASSPPAGAGGDNEQFF
TRBJ2-7,NA,NA,TRBV7-9,TGTGCCAGCAGCTTAGTCCTTAGCAACCGGCCCTACGAGCAGTACTTC,CASSLVLSNRPYEQYF
TRBJ1-5,NA,NA,TRBV10-3,TGTGCCATCAGCCGGGGTTCCAATCAGCCCCAGCATTTT,CAISRGSNQPQHF
TRBJ1-1,NA,NA,TRBV6-5,TGTGCCAGCAGTCTGGCGGGCCCGAACACTGAAGCTTTCTTT,CASSLAGPNTEAFF
TRBJ1-1,once,NA,TRBV3-1/TRBV3-2,TGTGCCAGCAGCCACTCGGACACTGAAGCTTTCTTT,CASSHSDTEAFF
TRBJ1-2,NA,NA,TRBV29-1,TGCAGCGCCCGGGAAGGCTATGGCTACACCTTC,CSAREGYGYTF
TRBJ1-3,NA,NA,TRBV23-1,TGCGCCAGCAGTCAAATCCGAGCTGGAAACACCATATATTTT,CASSQIRAGNTIYF
TRBJ2-1,few,TRBD2,TRBV18,TGTGCCAGCTCACCATCAGCGGGGGGCGGAAACAATGAGCAGTTCTTC,CASSPSAGGGNNEQFF
TRBJ1-2,NA,TRBD1,TRBV5-8,TGTGCCAGCAGCCTTGGGACAGGGGGTTACTATGGCTACACCTTC,CASSLGTGGYYGYTF
TRBJ2-3,NA,NA,TRBV9,TGTGCCAGCAGCGTCTCTCAGACTACTGCTAGCACAGATACGCAGTATTTT,CASSVSQTTASTDTQYF
TRBJ1-5,few,NA,TRBV28,TGTGCCAGCAGTTTTTTTGGAGGGAGGCGGCAGCCCCAGCATTTT,CASSFFGGRRQPQHF
TRBJ1-2,NA,NA,TRBV4-3,TGCGCCAGCAGCCAAGATTTAATCGCACGCAGTGACTATGGCTACACCTTC,CASSQDLIARSDYGYTF
TRBJ2-1,NA,NA,TRBV14,TGTGCCAGCAGCCCCACCGGTAAGAATGAGCAGTTCTTC,CASSPTGKNEQFF
TRBJ1-1,once,NA,TRBV19,TGTGCCAGAGCGACCCGACCGAACACTGAAGCTTTCTTT,CARATRPNTEAFF
TRBJ2-1,NA,TRBD2,TRBV6-2/TRBV6-3,TGTGCCAGCAGTTACGGGGGACTAAATGAGCAGTTCTTC,CASSYGGLNEQFF
TRBJ1-6,few,TRBD1,TRBV4-3,TGCGCCAGCAGCCAGACGGGACAGGGGGATTCACCCCTCCACTTT,CASSQTGQGDSPLHF
TRBJ1-1,NA,NA,TRBV19,TGTGCCAGTAGTATTAGCAGGGTCAACACTGAAGCTTTCTTT,CASSISRVNTEAFF
TRBJ1-5,NA,NA,TRBV5-6,TGTGCCAGCAGCGTGATAGGGGGGGGCCCCCAGCATTTT,CASSVIGGGPQHF